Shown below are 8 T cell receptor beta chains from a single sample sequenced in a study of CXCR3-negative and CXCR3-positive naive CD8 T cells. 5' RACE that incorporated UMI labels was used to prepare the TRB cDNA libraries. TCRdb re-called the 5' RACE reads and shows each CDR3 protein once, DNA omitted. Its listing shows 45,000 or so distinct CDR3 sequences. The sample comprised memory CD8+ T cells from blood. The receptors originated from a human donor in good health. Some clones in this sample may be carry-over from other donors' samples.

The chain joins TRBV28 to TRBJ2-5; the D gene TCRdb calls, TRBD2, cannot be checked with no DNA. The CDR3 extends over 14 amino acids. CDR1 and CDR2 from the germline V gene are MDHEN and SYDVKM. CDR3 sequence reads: CASSLGGLGETQYF.

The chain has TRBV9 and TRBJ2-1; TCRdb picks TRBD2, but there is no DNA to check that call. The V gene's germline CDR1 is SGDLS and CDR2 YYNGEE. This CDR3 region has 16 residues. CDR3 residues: CASSVGTSGRQYEQFF.

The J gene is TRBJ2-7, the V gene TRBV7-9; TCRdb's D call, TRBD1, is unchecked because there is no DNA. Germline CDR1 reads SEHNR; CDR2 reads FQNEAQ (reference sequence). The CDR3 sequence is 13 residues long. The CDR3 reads CASGDQSSYEQYF.

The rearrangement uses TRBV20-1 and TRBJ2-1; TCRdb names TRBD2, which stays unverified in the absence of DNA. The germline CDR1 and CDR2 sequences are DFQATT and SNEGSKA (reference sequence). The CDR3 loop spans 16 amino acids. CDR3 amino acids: CSARDQEGYSYNEQFF.

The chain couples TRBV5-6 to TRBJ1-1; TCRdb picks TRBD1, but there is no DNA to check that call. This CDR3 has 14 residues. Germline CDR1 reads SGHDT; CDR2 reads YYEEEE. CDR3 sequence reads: CASSSPGQGGGAFF.

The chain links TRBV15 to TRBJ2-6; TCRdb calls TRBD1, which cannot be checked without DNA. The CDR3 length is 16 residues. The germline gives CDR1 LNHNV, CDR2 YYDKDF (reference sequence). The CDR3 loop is CATSRDSGTGANVLTF.

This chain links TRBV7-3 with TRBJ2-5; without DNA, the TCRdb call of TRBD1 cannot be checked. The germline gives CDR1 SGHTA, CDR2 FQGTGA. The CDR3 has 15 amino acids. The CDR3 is CASSPGQGYQETQYF.

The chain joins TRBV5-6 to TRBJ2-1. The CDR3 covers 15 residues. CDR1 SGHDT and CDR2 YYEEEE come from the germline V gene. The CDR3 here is CASSLDRASYNEQFF.